This T cell receptor beta chain appears in the sequencing data of a study of blood T cell repertoires in COVID-19. This clone was detected many times. Generated by immunoSEQ multiplex PCR, the TCRdb table keeps only in-frame clones and is missing some. This sample has more than 85,000 clones, with 80% to 90% found just once. Germline V lookup: CDR1 SGDLS, CDR2 YYNGEE. V trimming: 2 bases; J trimming: 0 bases; junction bases outside the gene matches: 3. The CDR3 extends over 17 amino acids. The chain employs TRBV9 and TRBJ2-2, with 11 bases fitting TRBD2. This receptor was obtained from a woman aged 70 to 79 with acute or convalescent COVID-19. Sequencing input: peripheral blood. The CDR3 DNA reads as TGTGCCAGCAGCGTCCCACTAGCGGGGGCGAACACCGGGGAGCTGTTTTTT. It encodes CASSVPLAGANTGELFF.